The 3 T cell receptor beta chains in this list originate from one sample, sequenced in a study of T cell changes during pregnancy in multiple sclerosis. Profiled with immunoSEQ multiplex PCR; TCRdb holds only in-frame clones, not every one. The profile shows about 59,000 clones, about 94% of them singletons. The material was CD4+ T cells from peripheral blood mononuclear cells, obtained before pregnancy. These TCRs come from a female donor with multiple sclerosis, enrolled in a pregnancy study.

The chain carries TRBV7-2 and TRBJ2-2, with D perhaps TRBD1 (5 bases). The CDR3 length is 13 residues. Germline V CDR1 and CDR2: SGHTA, FQGNSA. V gave up 5 bases and J gave up 5 bases, with 9 bases separating them. CDR3 in amino acids: CASSPDKTGELFF. DNA for the CDR3: TGTGCCAGCAGCCCGGACAAGACCGGGGAGCTGTTTTTT.

V and J are TRBV5-5 and TRBJ1-5; a weak D match, TRBD1 (6 bases). Between the trimmed V and J ends, which lost 3 bases and 7 bases, there was a span of 14 bases. The CDR3 totals 14 residues. Per the germline V gene, CDR1 is SGHKS and CDR2 is YYEKEE (reference sequence). CDR3 coding DNA: TGTGCCAGCAGCTCTTACGACAGGATCCAGCCCCAGCATTTT. Its translation: CASSSYDRIQPQHF.

CDR3 DNA sequence: TGTGCCAGCAGCTCCCAAGGGGCTGGCAATCAGCCCCAGCATTTT. It yields the protein CASSSQGAGNQPQHF. The chain couples TRBV7-9 to TRBJ1-5; TRBD1 is a possible D gene (5 bases). Germline CDR1 reads SEHNR; CDR2 reads FQNEAQ (reference sequence). V lost 4 bases, J lost 2 bases, and 12 bases lay in between. This CDR3 is built from 15 residues.